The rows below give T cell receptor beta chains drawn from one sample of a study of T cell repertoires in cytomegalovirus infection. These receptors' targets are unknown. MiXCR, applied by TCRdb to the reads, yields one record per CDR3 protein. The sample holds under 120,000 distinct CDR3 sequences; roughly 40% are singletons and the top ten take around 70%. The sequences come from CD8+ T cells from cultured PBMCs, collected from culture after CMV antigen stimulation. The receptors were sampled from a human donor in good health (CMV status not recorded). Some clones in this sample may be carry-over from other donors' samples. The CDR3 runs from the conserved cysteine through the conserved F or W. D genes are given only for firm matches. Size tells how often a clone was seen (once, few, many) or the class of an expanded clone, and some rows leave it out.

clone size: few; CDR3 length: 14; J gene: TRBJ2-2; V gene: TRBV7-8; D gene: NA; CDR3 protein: CASSRGPGTGELFF; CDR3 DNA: TGTGCCAGCAGCCGGGGACCTGGGACCGGGGAGCTGTTTTTT
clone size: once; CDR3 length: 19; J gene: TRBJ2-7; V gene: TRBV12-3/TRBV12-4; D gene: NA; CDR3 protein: CASSCLEGPRGSRRYEQYF; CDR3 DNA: TGTGCCAGCAGTTGTTTGGAGGGCCCACGGGGGTCCCGACGTTACGAGCAGTACTTC
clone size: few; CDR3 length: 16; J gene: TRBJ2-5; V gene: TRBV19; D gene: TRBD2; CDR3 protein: CASSIGKRGAQETQYF; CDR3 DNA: TGTGCCAGTAGTATAGGAAAGCGGGGGGCTCAAGAGACCCAGTACTTC
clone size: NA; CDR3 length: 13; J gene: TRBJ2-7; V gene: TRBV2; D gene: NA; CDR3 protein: CASWGPDTHEQYF; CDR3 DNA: TGTGCCAGCTGGGGACCGGACACCCACGAGCAGTACTTC
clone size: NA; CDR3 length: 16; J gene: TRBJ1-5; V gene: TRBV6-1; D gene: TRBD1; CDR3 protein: CASSSYTGDGNQPQHF; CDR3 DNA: TGTGCCAGCAGTTCCTACACAGGGGATGGCAATCAGCCCCAGCATTTT
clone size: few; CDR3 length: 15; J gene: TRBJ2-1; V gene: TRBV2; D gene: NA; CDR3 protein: CASCSSGTHYNEQFF; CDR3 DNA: TGTGCCAGCTGTTCCTCCGGGACACACTACAATGAGCAGTTCTTC
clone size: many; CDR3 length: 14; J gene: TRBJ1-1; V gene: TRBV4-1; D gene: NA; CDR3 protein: CASSPLRGRAEAFF; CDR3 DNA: TGCGCCAGCAGCCCCCTTAGGGGGAGGGCTGAAGCTTTCTTT
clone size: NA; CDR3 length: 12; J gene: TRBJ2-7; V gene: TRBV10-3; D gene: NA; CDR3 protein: CAISDGRTEQYF; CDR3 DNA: TGTGCCATCAGTGATGGGAGGACCGAGCAGTACTTC
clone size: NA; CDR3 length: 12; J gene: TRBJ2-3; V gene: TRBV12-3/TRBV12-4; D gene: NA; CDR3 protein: CASSSRPDTQYF; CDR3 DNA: TGTGCCAGCAGTTCCCGCCCAGATACGCAGTATTTT
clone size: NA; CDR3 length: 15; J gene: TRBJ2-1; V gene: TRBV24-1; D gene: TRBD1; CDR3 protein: CATSRDRGFYNEQFF; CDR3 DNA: TGTGCCACCAGTAGGGACAGGGGCTTTTACAATGAGCAGTTCTTC
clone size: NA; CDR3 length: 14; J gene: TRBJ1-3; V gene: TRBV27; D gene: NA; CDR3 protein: CASSLGGLGNTIYF; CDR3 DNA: TGTGCCAGCAGTTTAGGGGGTCTTGGAAACACCATATATTTT
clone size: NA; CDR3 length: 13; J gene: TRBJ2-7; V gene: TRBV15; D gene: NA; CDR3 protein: CATSRARQFEQYF; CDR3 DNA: TGTGCCACCAGCAGAGCTCGACAGTTCGAGCAGTACTTC
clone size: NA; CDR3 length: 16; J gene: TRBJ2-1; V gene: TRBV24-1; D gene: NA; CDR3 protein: CATSDFDGVGGNEQFF; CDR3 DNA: TGTGCCACCAGTGATTTTGACGGGGTAGGAGGCAATGAGCAGTTCTTC
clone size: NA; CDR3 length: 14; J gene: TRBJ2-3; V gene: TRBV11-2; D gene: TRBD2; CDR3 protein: CASSFALAGVTLYF; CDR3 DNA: TGTGCCAGCAGCTTTGCCTTAGCGGGGGTCACTCTGTATTTT
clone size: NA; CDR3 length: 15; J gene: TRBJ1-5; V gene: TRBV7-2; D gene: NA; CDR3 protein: CASSLGEGGNQPQHF; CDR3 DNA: TGTGCCAGCAGCTTAGGTGAGGGTGGCAATCAGCCCCAGCATTTT
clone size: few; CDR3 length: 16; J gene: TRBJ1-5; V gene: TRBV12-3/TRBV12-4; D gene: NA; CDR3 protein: CASSLGEVNSNQPQHF; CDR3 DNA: TGTGCCAGCAGTTTGGGCGAAGTTAATAGCAATCAGCCCCAGCATTTT
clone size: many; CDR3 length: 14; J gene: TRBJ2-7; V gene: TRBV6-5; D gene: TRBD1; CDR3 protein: CASSYGAGGYEQYF; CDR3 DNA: TGTGCCAGCAGTTACGGCGCAGGGGGCTACGAGCAGTACTTC
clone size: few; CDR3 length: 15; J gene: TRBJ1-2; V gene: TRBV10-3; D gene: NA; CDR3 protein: CAISAYIQGSYGYTF; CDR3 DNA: TGTGCCATCAGTGCTTACATTCAAGGGAGTTATGGCTACACCTTC
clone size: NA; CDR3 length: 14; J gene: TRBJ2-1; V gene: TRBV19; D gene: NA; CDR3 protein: CASTTGGGGNEQFF; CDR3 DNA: TGTGCCAGTACCACCGGGGGAGGGGGGAATGAGCAGTTCTTC
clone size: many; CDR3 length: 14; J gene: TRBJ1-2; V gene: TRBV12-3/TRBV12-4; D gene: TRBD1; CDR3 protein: CASRRQGEDYGYTF; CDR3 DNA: TGTGCCAGCAGACGACAGGGTGAGGACTATGGCTACACCTTC
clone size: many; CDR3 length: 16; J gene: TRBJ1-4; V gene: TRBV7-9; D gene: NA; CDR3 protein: CASSYFGSRSGEKLFF; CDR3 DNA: TGTGCCAGCAGCTATTTCGGGTCTAGATCGGGTGAAAAACTGTTTTTT
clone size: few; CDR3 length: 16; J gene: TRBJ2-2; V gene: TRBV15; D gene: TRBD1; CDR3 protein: CATSSDRGHNTGELFF; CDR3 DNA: TGTGCCACCAGCTCTGACAGGGGGCACAACACCGGGGAGCTGTTTTTT
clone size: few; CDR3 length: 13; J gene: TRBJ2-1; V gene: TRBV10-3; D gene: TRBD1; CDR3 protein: CAISADRGNEQFF; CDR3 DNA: TGTGCCATCAGTGCCGACAGGGGCAATGAGCAGTTCTTC
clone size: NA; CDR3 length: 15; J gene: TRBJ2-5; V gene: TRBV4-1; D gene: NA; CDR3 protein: CASSGVEGAGETQYF; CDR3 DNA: TGCGCCAGCAGCGGGGTGGAGGGGGCGGGAGAGACCCAGTACTTC
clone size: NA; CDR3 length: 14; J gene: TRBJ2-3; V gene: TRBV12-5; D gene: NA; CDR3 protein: CASGFEASTDTQYF; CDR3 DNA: TGTGCTAGTGGTTTTGAGGCCAGCACAGATACGCAGTATTTT
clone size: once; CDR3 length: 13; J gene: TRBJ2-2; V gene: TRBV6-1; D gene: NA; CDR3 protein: CASFGPRTGELFF; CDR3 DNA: TGTGCCAGTTTCGGCCCGAGGACCGGGGAGCTGTTTTTT
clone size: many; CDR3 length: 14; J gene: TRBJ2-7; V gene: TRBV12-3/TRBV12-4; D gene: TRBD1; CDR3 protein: CASSPGQGYDEQYF; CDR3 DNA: TGTGCCAGCAGTCCTGGACAGGGCTACGACGAGCAGTACTTC
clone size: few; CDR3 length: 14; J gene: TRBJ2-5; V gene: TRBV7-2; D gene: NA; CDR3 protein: CASSPRPGDETQYF; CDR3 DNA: TGTGCCAGCAGCCCCCGACCGGGGGATGAGACCCAGTACTTC
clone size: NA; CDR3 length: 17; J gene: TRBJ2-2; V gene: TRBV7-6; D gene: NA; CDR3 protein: CASSDPASRSNTGELFF; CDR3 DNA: TGTGCCAGCAGCGACCCGGCTAGCAGATCGAACACCGGGGAGCTGTTTTTT
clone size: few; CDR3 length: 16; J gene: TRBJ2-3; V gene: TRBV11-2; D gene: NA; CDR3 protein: CASSLGLLAGTDTQYF; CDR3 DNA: TGTGCCAGCAGCTTAGGCCTCCTGGCTGGGACAGATACGCAGTATTTT
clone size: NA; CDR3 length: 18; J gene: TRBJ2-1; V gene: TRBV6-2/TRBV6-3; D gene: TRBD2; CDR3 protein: CASRPSVTGTSGGNEQFF; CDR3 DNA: TGTGCCAGCAGGCCTAGCGTCACCGGGACTAGCGGGGGCAATGAGCAGTTCTTC
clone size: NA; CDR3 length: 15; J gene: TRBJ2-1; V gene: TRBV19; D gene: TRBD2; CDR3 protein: CASSMSSGGLAEQFF; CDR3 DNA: TGTGCCAGTAGTATGAGTAGCGGGGGTTTGGCTGAGCAGTTCTTC
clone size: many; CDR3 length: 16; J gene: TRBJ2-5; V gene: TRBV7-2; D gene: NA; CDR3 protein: CASSLRGVGSLETQYF; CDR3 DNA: TGTGCCAGCAGCTTACGTGGGGTTGGTTCGTTGGAGACCCAGTACTTC
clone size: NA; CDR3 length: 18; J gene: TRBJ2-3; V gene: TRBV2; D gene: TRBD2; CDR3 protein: CASWWASGNRLRTDTQYF; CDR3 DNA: TGTGCCAGCTGGTGGGCTAGCGGCAACCGCCTTCGCACAGATACGCAGTATTTT
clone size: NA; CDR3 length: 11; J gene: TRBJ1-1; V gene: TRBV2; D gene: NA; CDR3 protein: CASREGTEAFF; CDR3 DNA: TGTGCCAGCAGGGAGGGTACTGAAGCTTTCTTT
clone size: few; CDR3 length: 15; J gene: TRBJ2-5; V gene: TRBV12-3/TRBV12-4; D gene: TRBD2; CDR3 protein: CASSPLAGGLETQYF; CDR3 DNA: TGTGCCAGCAGCCCCCTAGCGGGGGGGCTAGAGACCCAGTACTTC
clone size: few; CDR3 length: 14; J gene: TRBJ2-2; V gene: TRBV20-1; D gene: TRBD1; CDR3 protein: CSARQGANTGELFF; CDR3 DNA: TGCAGTGCTAGACAGGGGGCGAACACCGGGGAGCTGTTTTTT
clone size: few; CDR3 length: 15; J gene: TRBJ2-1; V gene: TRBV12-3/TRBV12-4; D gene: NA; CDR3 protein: CASSLLGALGNEQFF; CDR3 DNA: TGTGCCAGCAGTTTGTTGGGGGCTCTGGGGAATGAGCAGTTCTTC
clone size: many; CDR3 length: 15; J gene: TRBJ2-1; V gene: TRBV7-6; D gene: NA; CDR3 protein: CASSLGGNLYNEQFF; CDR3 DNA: TGTGCCAGCAGCTTAGGGGGTAACTTATACAATGAGCAGTTCTTC
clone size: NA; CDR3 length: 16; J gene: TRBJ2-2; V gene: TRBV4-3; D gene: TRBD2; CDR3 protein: CASSRTSGPNTGELFF; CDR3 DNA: TGCGCCAGCAGTCGGACTAGCGGGCCCAACACCGGGGAGCTGTTTTTT
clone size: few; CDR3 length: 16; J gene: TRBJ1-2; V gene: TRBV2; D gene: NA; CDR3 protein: CASSESRSSFYYGYTF; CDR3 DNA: TGTGCCAGCAGTGAATCTCGGAGCTCTTTCTACTATGGCTACACCTTC
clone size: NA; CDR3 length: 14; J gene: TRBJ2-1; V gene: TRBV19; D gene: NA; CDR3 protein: CASSMQGQNNEQFF; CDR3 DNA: TGTGCCAGTAGTATGCAGGGACAAAACAATGAGCAGTTCTTC
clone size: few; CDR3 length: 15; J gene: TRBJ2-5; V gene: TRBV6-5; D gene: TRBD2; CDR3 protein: CASSYLAGAQETQYF; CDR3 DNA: TGTGCCAGCAGTTACCTAGCGGGGGCCCAAGAGACCCAGTACTTC
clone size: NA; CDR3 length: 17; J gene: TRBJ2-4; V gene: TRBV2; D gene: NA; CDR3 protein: CASSEGLGDPGKNIQYF; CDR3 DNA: TGTGCCAGCAGTGAGGGCCTCGGGGACCCAGGGAAAAACATTCAGTACTTC
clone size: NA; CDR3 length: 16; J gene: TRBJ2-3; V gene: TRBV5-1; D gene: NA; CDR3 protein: CASSLVPGGGTDTQYF; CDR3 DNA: TGCGCCAGCAGCTTGGTTCCAGGAGGGGGCACAGATACGCAGTATTTT
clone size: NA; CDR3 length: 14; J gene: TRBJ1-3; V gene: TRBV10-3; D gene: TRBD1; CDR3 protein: CAITGTGGGNTIYF; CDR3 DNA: TGTGCCATCACCGGGACAGGGGGCGGAAACACCATATATTTT
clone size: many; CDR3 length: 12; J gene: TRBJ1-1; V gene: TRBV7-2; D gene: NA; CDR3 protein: CASSLGWTQAFF; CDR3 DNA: TGTGCCAGCAGCTTAGGGTGGACCCAAGCTTTCTTT
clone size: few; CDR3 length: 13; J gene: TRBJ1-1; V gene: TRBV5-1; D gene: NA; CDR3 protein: CASSLDQNTEAFF; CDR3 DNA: TGCGCCAGCAGCTTGGACCAGAACACTGAAGCTTTCTTT
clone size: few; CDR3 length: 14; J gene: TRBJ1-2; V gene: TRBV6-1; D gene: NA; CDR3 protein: CASSEDWQFCGYTF; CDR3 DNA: TGTGCCAGCAGTGAAGATTGGCAGTTCTGTGGCTACACCTTC
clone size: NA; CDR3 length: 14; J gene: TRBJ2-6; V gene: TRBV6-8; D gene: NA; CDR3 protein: CASSQVSGANVLTF; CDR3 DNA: TGTGCCAGCAGTCAGGTCTCTGGGGCCAACGTCCTGACTTTC
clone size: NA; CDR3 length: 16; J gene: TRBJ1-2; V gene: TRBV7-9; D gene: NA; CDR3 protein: CASSLVSDHGLYGYTF; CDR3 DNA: TGTGCCAGCAGCTTAGTTTCAGACCACGGCCTCTATGGCTACACCTTC